A selection of T cell receptor beta chains follows, all from one sample in a study of identical twins. TCRdb recomputed calls from the 5' RACE reads with MiXCR, one row per CDR3 protein. The table includes about 220,000 distinct CDR3 sequences, under 10% detected once. These data were also filed under a second study, of yellow fever vaccine responses in identical twins.

The sample was memory (CD45RO+) T cells sorted from blood. These receptors were taken from a woman under 30 in good health. CDR3s include the opening cysteine and the closing phenylalanine or tryptophan. D genes are given only for firm matches. Clone sizes are given selectively: once, few, many, or a class where the clone is expanded.

few	TRBV5-1	TRBJ1-4	-	TGCGCCAGCAGCTCAGGGATGGGTCCGGGAGAAAAACTGTTTTTT	CASSSGMGPGEKLFF
few	TRBV20-1	TRBJ2-5	TRBD1	TGCAGTGCTGTAGCGACAGGGCAAGAGACCCAGTACTTC	CSAVATGQETQYF
-	TRBV11-1	TRBJ2-3	TRBD2	TGTGCCAGCAGCTTATACCCACCTGGTATTAGCGGGGTCGTAGCAGATACGCAGTATTTT	CASSLYPPGISGVVADTQYF
-	TRBV20-1	TRBJ2-5	TRBD2	TGCAGTGCAAGGGACGTAGCGGGAGCCCACCAAGAGACCCAGTACTTC	CSARDVAGAHQETQYF
few	TRBV7-2	TRBJ1-6	-	TGTGCCAGCAGCTTAGGGAGAGGCCTACAATCACCCCTCCACTTT	CASSLGRGLQSPLHF
many	TRBV12-3/TRBV12-4	TRBJ1-2	-	TGTGCCAGCAGTTTGGGTCCGCAGGGGACCCTTGGAGGCTACACCTTC	CASSLGPQGTLGGYTF
-	TRBV5-4	TRBJ2-1	-	TGTGCCAGCAGCTTGGGACCGGGGGCATCCTACAATGAGCAGTTCTTC	CASSLGPGASYNEQFF
many	TRBV27	TRBJ2-7	TRBD1	TGTGCCAGCAGTGTCCGATACCCGGGACAGGGTTCAACCCCCGAGCAGTACTTC	CASSVRYPGQGSTPEQYF
many	TRBV2	TRBJ2-7	TRBD1	TGTGCCAGCAGTCGGACAGGAATATCCTACGAGCAGTACTTC	CASSRTGISYEQYF
-	TRBV7-9	TRBJ2-5	TRBD2	TGTGCCAGCAGCTGGTGGACGGGAGGGACAGAGACCCAGTACTTC	CASSWWTGGTETQYF
many	TRBV6-2/TRBV6-3	TRBJ2-7	-	TGTGCCAGCAGTTACTTAACAGCTTCAGCCTACGAGCAGTACTTC	CASSYLTASAYEQYF
many	TRBV5-1	TRBJ2-7	-	TGCGCCAGCAGCTTGGGGCAGGCTCGGGCCTACGAGCAGTACTTC	CASSLGQARAYEQYF
few	TRBV5-6	TRBJ2-3	-	TGTGCCAGCAGCTTGGTTTCGCAGCGGTTCACAGATACGCAGTATTTT	CASSLVSQRFTDTQYF